Following are 5 T cell receptor beta chains from one sample sequenced in a study of blood T cell repertoires in COVID-19 (dated by TCRdb to the early 2020s). The library relied on the immunoSEQ multiplex PCR assay. This is the immuneACCESS table as TCRdb keeps it, with only in-frame sequences that have V and J called. A part of the clones is gone; compared with another copy, unresolved V genes explain less than half, and the rest is unexplained. This sample has approximately 50,000 clones in its table, and 92% of those were observed once. Clones ranked in the top ten supply 4.6% of the sample. Sequenced material: peripheral blood. Source of these receptors: a man aged 50 to 60 with active COVID-19.

The V gene is TRBV6-1, the J gene TRBJ1-2, with unresolved D. Per germline, CDR1 MNHNS and CDR2 SASEGT. The CDR3 is 14 amino acids. V lost 3 bases and J lost 4, with 12 bases in between. CDR3: CASSDRWRGYGYTF. DNA for the CDR3: TGTGCCAGCAGTGACCGGTGGCGAGGCTATGGCTACACCTTC.

The chain is built from TRBV29-1 and TRBJ1-2, with TRBD1 matching 10 bases. CDR3 length: 13 residues. The germline gives CDR1 SQVTM, CDR2 ANQGSEA. The V gene end was trimmed by 7 bases and the J gene end by 4 bases; junction bases not matched to a gene: 6. Here the CDR3 reads CSGSTGGSYGYTF. CDR3 nucleotides: TGCAGCGGATCGACAGGGGGCAGCTATGGCTACACCTTC.

The V and J genes are TRBV11-2 and TRBJ2-7; TRBD2 aligns across 8 bases. The CDR3 is 15 amino acids. Germline V gene lookup returns CDR1 SGHAT and CDR2 FQNNGV. V lost 5 bases to trimming and J lost 4 bases; unmatched junction nucleotides: 10. The DNA of the CDR3 is TGTGCCAGCAGCCCCCAACCGGGACTAGGATACGAGCAGTACTTC. Residues: CASSPQPGLGYEQYF. Looking up the rest from reference TRBV11-2 and TRBJ2-7 gives the full variable domain: EAGVAQSPRYKIIEKRQSVAFWCNPISGHATLYWYQQILGQGPKLLIQFQNNGVVDDSQLPKDRFSAERLKGVDSTLKIQPAKLEDSAVYLCASSPQPGLGYEQYFGPGTRLTVT.

This clone occurred a few times. This chain links TRBV29-1 with TRBJ2-1; tentative D call: TRBD2 (5 bases). Per the germline V gene, CDR1 is SQVTM and CDR2 is ANQGSEA. The CDR3 runs 15 residues. V lost 7 bases and J 7 bases, leaving 23 bases between the germline ends. The CDR3: CSAADGLLGLNEQFF. The CDR3 DNA reads as TGCAGCGCCGCGGACGGATTACTAGGTTTAAATGAGCAGTTCTTC.

V usage is TRBV5-3 and J usage is TRBJ2-7; maybe TRBD1 (5 bases). TRBV5-3 is designated an ORF whose function remains uncertain. The CDR3 runs to 13 residues. The V end lost 1 base, the J end lost 5 bases, and 10 bases lay between the germline ends. The CDR3 nucleotides are TGTGCCAGAAGCTTGTGCCAGGGTCACGAGCAGTACTTC. Translated, it gives CARSLCQGHEQYF.